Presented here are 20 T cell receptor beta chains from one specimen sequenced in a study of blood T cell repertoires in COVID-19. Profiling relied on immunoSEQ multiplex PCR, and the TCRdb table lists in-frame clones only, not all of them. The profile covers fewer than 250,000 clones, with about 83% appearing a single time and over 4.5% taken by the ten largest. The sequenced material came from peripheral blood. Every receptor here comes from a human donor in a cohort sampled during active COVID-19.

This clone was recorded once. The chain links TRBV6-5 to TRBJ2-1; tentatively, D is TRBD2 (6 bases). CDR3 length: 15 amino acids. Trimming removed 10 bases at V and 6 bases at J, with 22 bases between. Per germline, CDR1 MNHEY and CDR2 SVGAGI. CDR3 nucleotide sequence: TGTGCCACCGTCCGGGAGATGGGTTTGGGCAATGAGCAGTTCTTC. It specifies CATVREMGLGNEQFF.

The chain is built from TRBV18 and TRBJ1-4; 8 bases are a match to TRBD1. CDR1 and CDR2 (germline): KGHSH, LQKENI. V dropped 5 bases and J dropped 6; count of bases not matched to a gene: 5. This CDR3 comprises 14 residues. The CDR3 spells CASSTRGRDEKLFF. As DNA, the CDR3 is TGTGCCAGCTCAACCAGGGGGCGGGATGAAAAACTGTTTTTT. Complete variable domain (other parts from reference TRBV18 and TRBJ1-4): NAGVMQNPRHLVRRRGQEARLRCSPMKGHSHVYWYRQLPEEGLKFMVYLQKENIIDESGMPKERFSAEFPKEGPSILRIQQVVRGDSAAYFCASSTRGRDEKLFFGSGTQLSVL.

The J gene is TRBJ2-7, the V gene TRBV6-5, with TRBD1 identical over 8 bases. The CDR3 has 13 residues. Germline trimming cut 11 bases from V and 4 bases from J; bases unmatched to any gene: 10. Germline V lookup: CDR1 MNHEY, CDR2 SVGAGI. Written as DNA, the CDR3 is TGTGCCGGGGGGACAGGACTTCGGTACGAGCAGTACTTC. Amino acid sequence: CAGGTGLRYEQYF.

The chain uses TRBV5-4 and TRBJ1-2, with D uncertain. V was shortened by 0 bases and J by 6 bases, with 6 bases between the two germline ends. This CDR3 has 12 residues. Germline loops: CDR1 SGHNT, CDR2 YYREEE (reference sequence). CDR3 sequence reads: CASSLARDGYTF. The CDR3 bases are TGTGCCAGCAGCTTGGCGAGGGATGGCTACACCTTC. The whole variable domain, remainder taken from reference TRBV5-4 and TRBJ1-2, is ETGVTQSPTHLIKTRGQQVTLRCSSQSGHNTVSWYQQALGQGPQFIFQYYREEENGRGNFPPRFSGLQFPNYSSELNVNALELDDSALYLCASSLARDGYTFGSGTRLTVV.

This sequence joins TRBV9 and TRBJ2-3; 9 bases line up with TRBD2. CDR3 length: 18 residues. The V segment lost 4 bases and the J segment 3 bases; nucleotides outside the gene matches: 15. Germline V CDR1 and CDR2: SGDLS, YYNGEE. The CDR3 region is CASSPHFGSGGQTDTQYF. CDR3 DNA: TGTGCCAGCAGCCCCCATTTTGGGAGCGGGGGGCAAACAGATACGCAGTATTTT.

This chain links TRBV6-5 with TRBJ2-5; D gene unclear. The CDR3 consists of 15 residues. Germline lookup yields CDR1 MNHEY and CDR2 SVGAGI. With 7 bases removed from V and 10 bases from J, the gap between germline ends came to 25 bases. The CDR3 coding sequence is TGTGCCAGCACCTCCCCGGCGGCCAGCCCCTGGATCCAGTACTTC. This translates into CASTSPAASPWIQYF.

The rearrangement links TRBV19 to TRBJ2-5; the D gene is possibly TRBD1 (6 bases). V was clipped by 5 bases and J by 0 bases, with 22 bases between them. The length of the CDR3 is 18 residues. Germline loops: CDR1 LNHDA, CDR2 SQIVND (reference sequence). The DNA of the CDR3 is TGTGCCAGTAGTCGCCGGACAGAAATTGGTATACACCAAGAGACCCAGTACTTC. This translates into CASSRRTEIGIHQETQYF.

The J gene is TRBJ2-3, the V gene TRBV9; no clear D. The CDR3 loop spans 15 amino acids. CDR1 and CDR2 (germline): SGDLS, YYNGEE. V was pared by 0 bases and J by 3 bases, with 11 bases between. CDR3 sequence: CASSVGGSSTDTQYF. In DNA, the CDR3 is TGTGCCAGCAGCGTAGGCGGTAGTAGTACAGATACGCAGTATTTT.

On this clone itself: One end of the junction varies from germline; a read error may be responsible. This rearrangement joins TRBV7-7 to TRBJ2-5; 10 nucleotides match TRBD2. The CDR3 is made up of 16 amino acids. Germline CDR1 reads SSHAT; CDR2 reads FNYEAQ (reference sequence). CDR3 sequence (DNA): TGTGCTAGCAGCTCAAGGATAGCGGGAGGATCGGAGACCCAGTACTTC. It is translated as CASSSRIAGGSETQYF. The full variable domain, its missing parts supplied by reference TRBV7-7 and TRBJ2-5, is GAGVSQSPRYKVTKRGQDVTLRCDPISSHATLYWYQQALGQGPEFLTYFNYEAQPDKSGLPSDRFSAERPEGSISTLTIQRTEQRDSAMYRCASSSRIAGGSETQYFGPGTRLLVL.

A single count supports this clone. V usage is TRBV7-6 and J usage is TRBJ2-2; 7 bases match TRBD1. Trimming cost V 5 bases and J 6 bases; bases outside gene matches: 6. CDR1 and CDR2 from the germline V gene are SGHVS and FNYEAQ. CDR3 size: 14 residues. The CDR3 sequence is CASSQGQFAGELFF. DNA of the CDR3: TGTGCCAGCAGCCAGGGACAGTTCGCCGGGGAGCTGTTTTTT.

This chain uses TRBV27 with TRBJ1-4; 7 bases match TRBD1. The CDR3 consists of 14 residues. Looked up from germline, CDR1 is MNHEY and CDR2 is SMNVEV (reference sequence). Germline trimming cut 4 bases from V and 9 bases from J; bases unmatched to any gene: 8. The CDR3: CASSSPGQPQKLFF. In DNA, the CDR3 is TGTGCCAGCAGTTCACCGGGACAGCCCCAAAAACTGTTTTTT.

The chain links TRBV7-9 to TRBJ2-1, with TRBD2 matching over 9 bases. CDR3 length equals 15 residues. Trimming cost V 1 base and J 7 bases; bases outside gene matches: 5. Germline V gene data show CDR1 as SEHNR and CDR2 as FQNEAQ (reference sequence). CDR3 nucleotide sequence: TGTGCCAGCAGCTTAGTAGCGGGGGATTCTAATGAGCAGTTCTTC. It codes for CASSLVAGDSNEQFF.

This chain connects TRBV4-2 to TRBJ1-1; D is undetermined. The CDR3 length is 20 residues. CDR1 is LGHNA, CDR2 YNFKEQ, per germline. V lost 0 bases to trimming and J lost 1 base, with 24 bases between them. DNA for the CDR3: TGTGCCAGCAGCCAAGATCGGGATTTAGCGACACACCACAAGAACACTGAAGCTTTCTTT. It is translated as CASSQDRDLATHHKNTEAFF.

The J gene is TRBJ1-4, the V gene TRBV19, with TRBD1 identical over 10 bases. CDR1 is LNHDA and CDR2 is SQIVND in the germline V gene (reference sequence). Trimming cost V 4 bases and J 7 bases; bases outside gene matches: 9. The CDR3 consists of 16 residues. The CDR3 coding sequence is TGTGCCAGTAGTACCCTGGGGACAGGGGATGTTGAAAAACTGTTTTTT. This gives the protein CASSTLGTGDVEKLFF.

The CDR3 nucleotides are TGTGCCAGTAGTGCTAGCGGGAGTTATTCCTACAATGAGCAGTTCTTC. Residues: CASSASGSYSYNEQFF. V and J are TRBV19 and TRBJ2-1, with TRBD2 matching over 10 bases. CDR3 length: 16 residues. Trimming at V came to 5 bases and at J to 1 base, leaving 5 bases not matched to a gene. Germline V lookup: CDR1 LNHDA, CDR2 SQIVND (reference sequence).

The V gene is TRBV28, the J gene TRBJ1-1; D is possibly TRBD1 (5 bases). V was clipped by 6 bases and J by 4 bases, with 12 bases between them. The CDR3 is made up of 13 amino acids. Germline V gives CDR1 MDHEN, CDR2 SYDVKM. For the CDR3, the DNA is TGTGCCAGCAGCCACTTCGGGGGCACTGAAGCTTTCTTT. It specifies CASSHFGGTEAFF. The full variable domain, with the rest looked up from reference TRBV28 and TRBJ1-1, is DVKVTQSSRYLVKRTGEKVFLECVQDMDHENMFWYRQDPGLGLRLIYFSYDVKMKEKGDIPEGYSVSREKKERFSLILESASTNQTSMYLCASSHFGGTEAFFGQGTRLTVV.

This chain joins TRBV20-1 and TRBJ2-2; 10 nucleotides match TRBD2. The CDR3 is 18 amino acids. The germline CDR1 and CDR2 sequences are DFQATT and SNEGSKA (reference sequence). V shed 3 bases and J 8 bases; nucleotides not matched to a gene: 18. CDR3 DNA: TGCAGTGCTAGTGTGTGGGGTAGTAGCGGGAGGTACAGAGGGGAGCTGTTTTTT. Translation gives CSASVWGSSGRYRGELFF.

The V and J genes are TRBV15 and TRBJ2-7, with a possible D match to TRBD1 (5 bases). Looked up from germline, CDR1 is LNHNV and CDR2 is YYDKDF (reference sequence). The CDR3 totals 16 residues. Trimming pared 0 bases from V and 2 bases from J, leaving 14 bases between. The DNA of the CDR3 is TGTGCCACCAGCAGAGATGAAACAGGTGGGACCTACGAGCAGTACTTC. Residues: CATSRDETGGTYEQYF.

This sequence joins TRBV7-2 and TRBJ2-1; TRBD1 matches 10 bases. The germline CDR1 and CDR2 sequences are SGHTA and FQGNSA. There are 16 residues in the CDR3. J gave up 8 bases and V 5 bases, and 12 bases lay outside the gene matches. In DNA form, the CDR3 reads TGTGCCAGCAGCCAGACCCCGGGACAGGGGTCGGATGAGCAGTTCTTC. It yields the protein CASSQTPGQGSDEQFF.

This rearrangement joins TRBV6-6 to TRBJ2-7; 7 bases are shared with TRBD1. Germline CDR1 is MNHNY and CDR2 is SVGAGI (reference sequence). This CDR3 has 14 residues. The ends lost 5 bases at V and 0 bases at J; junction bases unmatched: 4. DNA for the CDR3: TGTGCCAGCAGTCTCGGGACAGACTCCTACGAGCAGTACTTC. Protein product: CASSLGTDSYEQYF.